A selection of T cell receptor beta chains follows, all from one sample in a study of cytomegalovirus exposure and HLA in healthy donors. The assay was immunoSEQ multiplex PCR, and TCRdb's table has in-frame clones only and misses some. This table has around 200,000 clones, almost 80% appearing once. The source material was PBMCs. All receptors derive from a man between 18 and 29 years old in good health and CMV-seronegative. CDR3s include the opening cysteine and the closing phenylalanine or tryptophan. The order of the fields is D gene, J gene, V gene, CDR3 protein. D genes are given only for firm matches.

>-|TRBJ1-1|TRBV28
CASSLIQAVLGTEAFF
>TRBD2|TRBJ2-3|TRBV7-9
CASSLGASGTLTDTQYF
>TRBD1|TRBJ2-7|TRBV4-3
CASSQDRDSYYEQYF
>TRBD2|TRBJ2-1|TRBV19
CASSMRRGLYNEQFF
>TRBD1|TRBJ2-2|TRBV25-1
CATQGQGGRRNTGELFF
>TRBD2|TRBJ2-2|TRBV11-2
CASSLGTSGNTGELFF
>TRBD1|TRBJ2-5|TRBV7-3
CASSTGQRETQYF
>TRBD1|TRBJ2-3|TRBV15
CATSRDGQDRTDTQYF
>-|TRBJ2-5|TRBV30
CAWSPRKTEEYF
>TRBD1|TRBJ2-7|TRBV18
CASSPLSTGGEQYF
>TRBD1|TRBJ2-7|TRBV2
CASISRDRPSYEQYF